A single sample is the source of the 25 T cell receptor beta chains below, sequenced in a study of T cell repertoires in cytomegalovirus infection. TCRdb re-derived calls from the reads in MiXCR, one entry per CDR3 protein. The table shows 900,000 to 950,000 distinct CDR3 sequences, with 25% to 40% occurring only once. These receptors have no known antigen. The sample was cultured CD8+ T cells from PBMCs, taken from culture after CMV antigen stimulation. The source is a human donor in good health (CMV status not recorded). Some clones in this sample may be carry-over from other donors' samples.

This clonotype showed up just a few times. The rearrangement uses TRBV2 and TRBJ1-3; TRBD1 matches at 9 bases. With 2 bases clipped from V and 1 base from J, the junction kept 3 bases outside the gene matches. CDR1 is SNHLY and CDR2 is FYNNEI in the germline V gene. CDR3 size: 16 residues. The CDR3: CASSERGTGSGNTIYF. DNA for the CDR3: TGTGCCAGCAGTGAAAGGGGGACAGGGTCTGGAAACACCATATATTTT.

This chain uses TRBV6-2 or TRBV6-3 with TRBJ2-3, with 9 positions matching TRBD2. V lost 6 bases and J lost 0; bases outside the gene matches: 16. This CDR3 comprises 19 residues. Germline V CDR1 and CDR2: MNHEY, SVGEGT. In DNA form, the CDR3 reads TGTGCCAGCAGCAAGGGAACGGCAGGACTAGCGTATAGCACAGATACGCAGTATTTT. This gives the protein CASSKGTAGLAYSTDTQYF.

In its sample, this clonotype was seen many times. This rearrangement joins TRBV6-1 to TRBJ1-1; weak D call: TRBD1 (6 bases). CDR1 and CDR2 (germline): MNHNS, SASEGT. Trimming stripped 6 bases from V and 2 bases from J, with 13 bases between. The CDR3 sequence is 14 residues long. In nucleotides, the CDR3 is TGTGCCAGCAGACGTCAGGGGCTCAACACTGAAGCTTTCTTT. This translates into CASRRQGLNTEAFF.

This clonotype was counted between two and nine times. V usage is TRBV10-3 and J usage is TRBJ2-1; 13 bases are shared with TRBD2. Germline assignment: CDR1 ENHRY and CDR2 SYGVKD. Unmatched junction bases numbered 10, after V lost 5 bases and J lost 3 bases. The length of the CDR3 is 18 residues. The CDR3 loop reads CAISMPETSGGHYNEQFF. The CDR3 DNA reads as TGTGCCATCAGTATGCCGGAGACTAGCGGGGGGCACTACAATGAGCAGTTCTTC.

The chain links TRBV27 to TRBJ1-2; 9 positions agree with TRBD1. The V and J ends lost 0 bases and 8 bases, in that order; junction bases with no gene match: 7. Looked up from germline, CDR1 is MNHEY and CDR2 is SMNVEV (reference sequence). The CDR3 runs to 15 residues. CDR3 sequence reads: CASSLSGTGSVGYTF. The DNA for the CDR3 is TGTGCCAGCAGTTTATCCGGGACAGGGAGTGTCGGCTACACCTTC.

This clonotype came up a few times. The gene calls are TRBV12-3 or TRBV12-4 and TRBJ2-5; 8 bases are a match to TRBD2. The CDR3 consists of 14 residues. J gave up 2 bases and V 7 bases, and 6 bases lay outside the gene matches. The CDR3 nucleotides are TGTGCCAGCATGCGGGGGGCGGGACAAGAGACCCAGTACTTC. It translates to CASMRGAGQETQYF.

The sample holds a few counts of this clonotype. The chain's CDR3 is CASSYSRDYGYTF. The CDR3 coding sequence is TGTGCCAGCAGTTACTCACGTGACTATGGCTACACCTTC. V usage is TRBV6-5 and J usage is TRBJ1-2; D unresolved. V was pared by 0 bases and J by 3 bases, with 5 bases between. The CDR3 is 13 residues long. Germline CDR1 and CDR2: MNHEY and SVGAGI.

This clonotype has more than one count but fewer than ten. This chain uses TRBV6-6 with TRBJ2-2; 12 nucleotides line up with TRBD2. Per germline, CDR1 MNHNY and CDR2 SVGAGI (reference sequence). There are 16 residues in the CDR3. J lost 5 bases, V lost 4 bases, and 5 bases had no gene match. CDR3 nucleotides: TGTGCCAGCAGTTTAGGGACTAGCGGGTTGACCGGGGAGCTGTTTTTT. The encoded protein is CASSLGTSGLTGELFF.

This clonotype was seen more than once but under ten times. V gene TRBV12-3 or TRBV12-4 combines with J gene TRBJ1-1; maybe TRBD1 (6 bases). V shed 8 bases and J shed 5 bases, with 15 bases lying between them. The length of the CDR3 is 13 residues. This CDR3 is CASRGGAYTEAFF. The CDR3 coding sequence is TGTGCCAGCCGTGGGGGGGCGTATACTGAAGCTTTCTTT.

There are a few counts of this clonotype. The chain has TRBV4-1 and TRBJ2-7, with no clear D. Germline lookup yields CDR1 MGHRA and CDR2 YSYEKL. V lost 0 bases and J 0 bases, leaving 9 bases between the germline ends. CDR3 length: 15 amino acids. The CDR3 region is CASSQEKGRSYEQYV. For the CDR3, the DNA is TGCGCCAGCAGCCAAGAGAAAGGGCGCTCCTACGAGCAGTACGTC.

Only a few counts were recorded for this clonotype. V is TRBV7-2 and J is TRBJ2-2; TRBD2 is a possible D gene (7 bases). The CDR3 extends over 15 amino acids. The V and J ends lost 3 bases and 3 bases respectively, with 11 bases between them. CDR1 is SGHTA, CDR2 FQGNSA, per germline. DNA of the CDR3: TGTGCCAGCAGCTTGGGGGGGCCATACACCGGGGAGCTGTTTTTT. Amino acid sequence: CASSLGGPYTGELFF.

The chain's CDR3 is CASSSGFYSNQPQHF. DNA for the CDR3: TGTGCCAGTAGCTCAGGATTTTATAGCAATCAGCCCCAGCATTTT. The chain combines TRBV19 with TRBJ1-5; D ambiguous. Trimming removed 6 bases at V and 0 bases at J, with 12 bases between. The V gene's germline CDR1 is LNHDA and CDR2 SQIVND (reference sequence). This CDR3 region has 15 residues.

In this sample, this clonotype turned up a few times. This chain joins TRBV19 and TRBJ2-3; 10 bases are shared with TRBD2. The trim removed 11 bases at V and 4 bases at J, leaving 9 bases unmatched. This CDR3 has 14 amino acids. Germline V lookup: CDR1 LNHDA, CDR2 SQIVND (reference sequence). CDR3 sequence: CAASPGLASDTQYF. CDR3 DNA: TGTGCCGCCTCCCCGGGACTAGCGTCAGATACGCAGTATTTT. Full variable domain (remainder filled in from reference TRBV19 and TRBJ2-3): DGGITQSPKYLFRKEGQNVTLSCEQNLNHDAMYWYRQDPGQGLRLIYYSQIVNDFQKGDIAEGYSVSREKKESFPLTVTSAQKNPTAFYLCAASPGLASDTQYFGPGTRLTVL.

There are a few counts of this clonotype. The V and J genes are TRBV3-1 and TRBJ2-3, with 8 bases identical to TRBD1. The junction had 3 bases not matched to a gene; V was cut back by 4 bases and J by 0 bases. CDR1 and CDR2 (germline): LGHDT, YNNKEL (reference sequence). CDR3 size: 15 residues. The CDR3 sequence is CASSPWTGSTDTQYF. The CDR3 nucleotides are TGTGCCAGCAGCCCATGGACAGGGAGCACAGATACGCAGTATTTT.

This clonotype has a handful of counts. This chain links TRBV19 with TRBJ2-2, with a possible D match to TRBD1 (5 bases). V lost 5 bases to trimming and J lost 4 bases, with 14 bases between them. In germline, CDR1 is LNHDA, CDR2 SQIVND (reference sequence). The CDR3 contains 15 residues. CDR3 in DNA: TGTGCCAGTAGTCGGACAAAACCAGCCACCGGGGAGCTGTTTTTT. This gives the protein CASSRTKPATGELFF.

This clonotype was counted a single time. J is TRBJ2-3 and V is TRBV4-1; 8 bases are a match to TRBD2. Germline V gene sequence: CDR1 MGHRA, CDR2 YSYEKL. There are 15 residues in the CDR3. V lost 8 bases and J lost 4; bases outside the gene matches: 11. The CDR3 DNA sequence: TGCGCCAGCTGCCCTATCGGGGGGGGCCCAGATACGCAGTATTTT. Encoded protein: CASCPIGGGPDTQYF.

This clonotype was seen at least ten times. The chain combines TRBV28 with TRBJ1-6; D is possibly TRBD1 (5 bases). V lost 5 bases, J lost 8 bases, and 16 bases lay in between. The CDR3 covers 15 residues. The V gene's germline CDR1 is MDHEN and CDR2 SYDVKM. CDR3 coding DNA: TGTGCCAGCAGTCCCGGGACTGGAGGATATTCACCCCTCCACTTT. Translation gives CASSPGTGGYSPLHF.

The sample holds many counts of this clonotype. The chain is built from TRBV12-3 or TRBV12-4 and TRBJ1-4; TRBD1 matches at 11 bases. The CDR3 has 20 amino acids. The trim removed 3 bases at V and 2 bases at J, leaving 14 bases unmatched. CDR3: CASSFTTEDRGHDTNEKLFF. The CDR3 DNA reads TGTGCCAGCAGTTTTACGACCGAGGACAGGGGGCATGATACTAATGAAAAACTGTTTTTT.

The chain couples TRBV7-2 to TRBJ2-2; 8 positions agree with TRBD2. Per the germline V gene, CDR1 is SGHTA and CDR2 is FQGNSA. CDR3 length equals 14 residues. With V trimmed by 0 bases and J by 6 bases, 0 bases remained unmatched. In nucleotides, the CDR3 is TGTGCCAGCAGCTTAGCGCGGGGGGCCGGGGAGCTGTTTTTT. Protein: CASSLARGAGELFF.

This chain uses TRBV2 with TRBJ2-7; D is perhaps TRBD1 (6 bases). V was clipped by 9 bases and J by 2 bases, with 11 bases between them. CDR3 size: 12 residues. Germline loops: CDR1 SNHLY, CDR2 FYNNEI. The DNA for the CDR3 is TGTGCCAGTCTACAGGGACCCTACGAGCAGTACTTC. Translating it yields CASLQGPYEQYF.

The chain has TRBV27 and TRBJ2-3; TRBD1 or TRBD2 may be the D gene (5 bases each). This CDR3 has 13 amino acids. The V and J ends lost 7 bases and 2 bases respectively, with 10 bases between them. Germline values: CDR1 MNHEY, CDR2 SMNVEV (reference sequence). The CDR3 bases are TGTGCCAGCAACCCGGGACCCACAGATACGCAGTATTTT. Its protein is CASNPGPTDTQYF.

The rearrangement uses TRBV12-3 or TRBV12-4 and TRBJ1-1, with no clear D. The CDR3 contains 12 residues. V gave up 4 bases and J gave up 4 bases, with 7 bases separating them. The CDR3, as DNA: TGTGCCAGCAGTTCCCAGCCCACTGAAGCTTTCTTT. It yields the protein CASSSQPTEAFF.

With respect to this clonotype: At one of its ends the junction is not consistent with the germline gene, which may arise from a read error. The rearrangement joins TRBV7-2 to TRBJ1-1; D gene uncertain. The CDR3 contains 14 residues. In germline, CDR1 is SGHTA, CDR2 FQGNSA. For the CDR3, the DNA is TGTGTCAGCAGCTTAGCCCTGACGGGAACTGAAGCTTTCTTT. Translation gives CVSSLALTGTEAFF.

This clonotype has only a few counts. The rearrangement links TRBV27 to TRBJ1-6; D is perhaps TRBD1 (6 bases). Looked up from germline, CDR1 is MNHEY and CDR2 is SMNVEV (reference sequence). The CDR3 has 15 residues. The V end was cut by 4 bases, the J end by 7 bases, with 14 bases between. CDR3 coding DNA: TGTGCCAGCAGTTCTTTCTCAGGGGTGAATTCACCCCTCCACTTT. Protein: CASSSFSGVNSPLHF.

This chain connects TRBV14 to TRBJ2-5; D might be TRBD1 (5 bases). Trimming took off 2 bases at V and 5 bases at J, with 15 bases between the two ends. Germline V gives CDR1 SGHDN, CDR2 FVKESK. The CDR3 is 15 residues long. The chain's CDR3 is CASSQTGLVGETQYF. Here the CDR3 DNA reads TGTGCCAGCAGCCAAACAGGTCTGGTCGGCGAGACCCAGTACTTC.